The source of this T cell receptor (beta chain) is a study of T cells after yellow fever vaccination. Study results and caveats: Faster peaking, at day 5 versus 15, marked a secondary response that was weaker. CD4 and CD8 compartments shared a small share of clonotypes. The booster saw the reappearance of most primary-vaccination clones (around 96% CD4, 88% CD8).

UMIs were added to TCR cDNA along with a universal primer site when it was made by 5'RACE template switching. TCRdb re-derived calls from the 5' RACE reads in MiXCR, one entry per CDR3 protein. The table has 200,000 to 300,000 distinct CDR3 sequences, more than 3.5% seen once. This clonotype has at least ten counts. Its target is not known. V shed 5 bases, J shed 0 bases, and the junction held 8 bases outside the gene matches. The length of the CDR3 is 16 residues. Germline V CDR1 and CDR2: SGHTA, FQGNSA. The receptor comes from a man aged 18 to 30 who received the YFV17D yellow fever vaccine. Specimen: PBMCs, collected 15 days after the yellow fever booster vaccination. The chain links TRBV7-2 to TRBJ2-3, with TRBD1 matching over 7 bases. The DNA of the CDR3 is TGTGCCAGCAGCCGCTTGGGGACAGAGAGCACAGATACGCAGTATTTT. Translation: CASSRLGTESTDTQYF.